This TCR beta chain was observed in a study of blood T cell repertoires in COVID-19. The wider study: T cells, B-cell-depleted T cells, or PBMCs provided the cDNA or gDNA that served as material.

Assay: immunoSEQ multiplex PCR; the TCRdb copy retains only in-frame clones and omits some. The profile covers about 70,000 clones, with approximately 84% appearing a single time and less than 15% taken by the ten largest. This TCR derives from a human donor in a cohort sampled during active COVID-19. Input material: peripheral blood.

CDR3 region: CASSYRETNEKLFF. The CDR3 DNA follows: TGTGCCAGCAGCTACAGGGAGACTAATGAAAAACTGTTTTTT. The rearrangement uses TRBV5-4 and TRBJ1-4, with a weak D call TRBD1 (6 bases). Germline V lookup: CDR1 SGHNT, CDR2 YYREEE (reference sequence). The CDR3 consists of 14 residues. Between the trimmed V and J ends, which lost 3 bases and 2 bases, there was a span of 8 bases.